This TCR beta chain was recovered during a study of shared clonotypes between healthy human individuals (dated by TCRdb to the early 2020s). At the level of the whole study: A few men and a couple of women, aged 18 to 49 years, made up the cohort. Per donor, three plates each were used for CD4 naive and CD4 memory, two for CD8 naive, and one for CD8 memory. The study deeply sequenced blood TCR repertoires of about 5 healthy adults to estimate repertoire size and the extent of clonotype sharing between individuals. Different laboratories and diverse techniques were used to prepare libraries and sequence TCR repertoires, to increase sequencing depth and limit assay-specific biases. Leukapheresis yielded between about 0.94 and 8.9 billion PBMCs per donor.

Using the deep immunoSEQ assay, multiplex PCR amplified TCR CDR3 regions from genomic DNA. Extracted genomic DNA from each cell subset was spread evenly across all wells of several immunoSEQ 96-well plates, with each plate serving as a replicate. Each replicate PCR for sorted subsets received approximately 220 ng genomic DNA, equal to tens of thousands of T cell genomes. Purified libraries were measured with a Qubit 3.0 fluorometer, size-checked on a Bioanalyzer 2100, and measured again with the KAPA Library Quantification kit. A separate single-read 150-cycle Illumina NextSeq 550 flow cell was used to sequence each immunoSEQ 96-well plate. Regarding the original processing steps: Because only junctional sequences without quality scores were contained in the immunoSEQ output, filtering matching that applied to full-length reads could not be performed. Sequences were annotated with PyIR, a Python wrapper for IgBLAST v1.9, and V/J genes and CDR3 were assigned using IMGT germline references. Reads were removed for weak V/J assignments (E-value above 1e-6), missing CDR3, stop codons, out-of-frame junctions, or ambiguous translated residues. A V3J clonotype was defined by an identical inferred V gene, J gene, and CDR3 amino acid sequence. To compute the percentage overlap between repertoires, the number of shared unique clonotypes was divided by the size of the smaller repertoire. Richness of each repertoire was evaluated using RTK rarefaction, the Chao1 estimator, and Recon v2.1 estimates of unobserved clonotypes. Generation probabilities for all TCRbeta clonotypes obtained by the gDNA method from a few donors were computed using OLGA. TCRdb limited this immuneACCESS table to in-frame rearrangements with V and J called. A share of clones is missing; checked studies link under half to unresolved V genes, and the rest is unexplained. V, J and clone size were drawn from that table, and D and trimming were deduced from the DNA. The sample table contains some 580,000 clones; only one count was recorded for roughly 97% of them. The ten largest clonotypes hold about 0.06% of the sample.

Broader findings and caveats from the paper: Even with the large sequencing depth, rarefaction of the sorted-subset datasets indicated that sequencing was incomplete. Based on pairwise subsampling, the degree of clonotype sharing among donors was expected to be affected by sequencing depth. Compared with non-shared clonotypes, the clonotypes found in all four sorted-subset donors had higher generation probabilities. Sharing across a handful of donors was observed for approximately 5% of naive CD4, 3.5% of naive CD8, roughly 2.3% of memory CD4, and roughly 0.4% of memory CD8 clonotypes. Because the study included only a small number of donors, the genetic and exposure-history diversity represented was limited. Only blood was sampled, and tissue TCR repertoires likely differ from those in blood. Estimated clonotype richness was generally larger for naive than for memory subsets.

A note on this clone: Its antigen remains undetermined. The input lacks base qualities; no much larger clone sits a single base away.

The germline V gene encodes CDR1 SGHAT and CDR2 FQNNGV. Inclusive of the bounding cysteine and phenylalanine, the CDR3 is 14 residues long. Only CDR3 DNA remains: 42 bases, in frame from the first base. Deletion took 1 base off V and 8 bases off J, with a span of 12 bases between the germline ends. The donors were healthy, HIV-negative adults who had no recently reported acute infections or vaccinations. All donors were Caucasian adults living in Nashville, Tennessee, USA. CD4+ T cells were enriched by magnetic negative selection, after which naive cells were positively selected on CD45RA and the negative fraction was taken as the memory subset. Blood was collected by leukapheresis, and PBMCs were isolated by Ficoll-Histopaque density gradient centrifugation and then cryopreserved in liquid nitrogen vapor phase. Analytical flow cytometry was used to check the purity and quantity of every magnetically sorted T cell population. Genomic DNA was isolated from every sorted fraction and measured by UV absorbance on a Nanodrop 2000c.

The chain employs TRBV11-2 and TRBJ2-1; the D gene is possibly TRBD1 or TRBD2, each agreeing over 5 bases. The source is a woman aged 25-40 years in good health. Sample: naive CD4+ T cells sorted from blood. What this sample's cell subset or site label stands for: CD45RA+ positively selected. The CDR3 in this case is CASSLVVGVDEQFF. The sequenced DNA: TGTGCCAGCAGCTTAGTGGTGGGGGTGGATGAGCAGTTCTTC. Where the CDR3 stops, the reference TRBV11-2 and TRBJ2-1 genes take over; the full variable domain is EAGVAQSPRYKIIEKRQSVAFWCNPISGHATLYWYQQILGQGPKLLIQFQNNGVVDDSQLPKDRFSAERLKGVDSTLKIQPAKLEDSAVYLCASSLVVGVDEQFFGPGTRLTVL.